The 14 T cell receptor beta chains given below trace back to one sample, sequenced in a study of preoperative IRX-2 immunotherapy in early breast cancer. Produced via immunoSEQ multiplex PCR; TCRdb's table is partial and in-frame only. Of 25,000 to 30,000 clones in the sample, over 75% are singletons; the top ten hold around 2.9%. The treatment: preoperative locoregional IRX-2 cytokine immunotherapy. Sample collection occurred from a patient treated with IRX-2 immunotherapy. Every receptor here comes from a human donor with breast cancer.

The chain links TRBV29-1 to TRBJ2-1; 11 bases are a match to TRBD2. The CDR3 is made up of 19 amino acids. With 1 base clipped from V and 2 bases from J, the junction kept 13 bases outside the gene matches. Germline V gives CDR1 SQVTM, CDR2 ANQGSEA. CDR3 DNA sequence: TGCAGCGTTGAAGGGCAGGGTAGGACTAGCGGGTCTCCCTACAATGAGCAGTTCTTC. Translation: CSVEGQGRTSGSPYNEQFF.

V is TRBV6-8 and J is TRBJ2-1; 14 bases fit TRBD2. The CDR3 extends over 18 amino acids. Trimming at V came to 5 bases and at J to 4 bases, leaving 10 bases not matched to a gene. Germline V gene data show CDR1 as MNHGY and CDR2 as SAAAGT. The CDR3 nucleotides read TGTGCCAGCAGTGATGGGACTAGCGGGAGACCTCATTACAATGAGCAGTTCTTC. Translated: CASSDGTSGRPHYNEQFF.

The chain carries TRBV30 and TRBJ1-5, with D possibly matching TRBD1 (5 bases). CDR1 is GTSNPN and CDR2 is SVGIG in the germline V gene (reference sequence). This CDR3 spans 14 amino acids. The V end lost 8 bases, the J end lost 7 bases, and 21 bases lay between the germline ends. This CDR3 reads CASRTRGREQPQHF. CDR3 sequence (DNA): TGTGCCAGCAGAACGAGGGGTAGAGAACAGCCCCAGCATTTT.

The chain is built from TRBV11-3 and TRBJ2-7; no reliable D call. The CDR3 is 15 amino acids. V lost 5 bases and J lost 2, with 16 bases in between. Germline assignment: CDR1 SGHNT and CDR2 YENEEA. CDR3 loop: CASSDAPDTAYEQYF. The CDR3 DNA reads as TGTGCCAGCAGCGATGCTCCGGATACCGCCTACGAGCAGTACTTC.

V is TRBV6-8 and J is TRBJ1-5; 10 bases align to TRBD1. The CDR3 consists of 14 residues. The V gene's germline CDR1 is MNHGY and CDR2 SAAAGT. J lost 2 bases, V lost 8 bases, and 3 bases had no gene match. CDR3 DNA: TGTGCCAGCCGGGACAGGGGAGGCAATCAGCCCCAGCATTTT. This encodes CASRDRGGNQPQHF.

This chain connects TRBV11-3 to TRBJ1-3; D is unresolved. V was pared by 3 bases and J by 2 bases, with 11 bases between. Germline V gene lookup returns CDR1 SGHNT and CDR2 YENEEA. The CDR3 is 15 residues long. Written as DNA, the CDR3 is TGTGCCAGCAGCTTGGTTGGGGAAGCTGGAAACACCATATATTTT. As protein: CASSLVGEAGNTIYF.

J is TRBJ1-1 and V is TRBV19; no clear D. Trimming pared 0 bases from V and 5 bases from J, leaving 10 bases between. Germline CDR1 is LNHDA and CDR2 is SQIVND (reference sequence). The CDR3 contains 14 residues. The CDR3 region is CASSIDPGETEAFF. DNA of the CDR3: TGTGCCAGTAGTATAGATCCAGGAGAAACTGAAGCTTTCTTT.

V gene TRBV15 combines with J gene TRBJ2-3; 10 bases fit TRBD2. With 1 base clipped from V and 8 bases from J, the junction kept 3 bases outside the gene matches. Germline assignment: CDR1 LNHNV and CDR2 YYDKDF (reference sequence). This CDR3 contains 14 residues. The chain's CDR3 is CATSRASGGGTQYF. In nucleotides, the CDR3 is TGTGCCACCAGCAGAGCTAGCGGGGGAGGTACGCAGTATTTT.

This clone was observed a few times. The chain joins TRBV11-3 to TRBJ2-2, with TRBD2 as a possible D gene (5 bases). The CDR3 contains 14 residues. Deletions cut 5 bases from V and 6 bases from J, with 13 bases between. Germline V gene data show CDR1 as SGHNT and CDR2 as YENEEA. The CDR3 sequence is CASSLETGAGELFF. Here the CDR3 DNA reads TGTGCCAGCAGCCTCGAAACCGGGGCCGGGGAGCTGTTTTTT.

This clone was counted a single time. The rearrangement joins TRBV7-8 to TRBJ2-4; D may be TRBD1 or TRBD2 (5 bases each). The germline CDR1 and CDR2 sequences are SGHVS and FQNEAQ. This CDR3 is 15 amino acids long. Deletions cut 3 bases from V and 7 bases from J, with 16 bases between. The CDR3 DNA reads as TGTGCCAGCAGCTTGGATCTTGCAGGGACCAACATTCAGTACTTC. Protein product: CASSLDLAGTNIQYF.

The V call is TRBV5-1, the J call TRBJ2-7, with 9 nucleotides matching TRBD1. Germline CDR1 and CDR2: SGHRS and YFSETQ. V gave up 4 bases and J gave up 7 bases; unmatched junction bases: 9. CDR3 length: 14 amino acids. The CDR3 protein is CASSRGQGDGEQYF. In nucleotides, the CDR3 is TGCGCCAGCAGCCGGGGACAGGGAGATGGAGAGCAGTACTTC. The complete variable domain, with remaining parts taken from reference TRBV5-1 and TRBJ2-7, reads KAGVTQTPRYLIKTRGQQVTLSCSPISGHRSVSWYQQTPGQGLQFLFEYFSETQRNKGNFPGRFSGRQFSNSRSEMNVSTLELGDSALYLCASSRGQGDGEQYFGPGTRLTVT.

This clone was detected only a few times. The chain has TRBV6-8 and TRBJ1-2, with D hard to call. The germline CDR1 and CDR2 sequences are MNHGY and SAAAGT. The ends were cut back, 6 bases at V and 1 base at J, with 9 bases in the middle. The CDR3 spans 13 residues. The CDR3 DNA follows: TGTGCCAGCAGCTTAAATGTTAACTATGGCTACACCTTC. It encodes CASSLNVNYGYTF.

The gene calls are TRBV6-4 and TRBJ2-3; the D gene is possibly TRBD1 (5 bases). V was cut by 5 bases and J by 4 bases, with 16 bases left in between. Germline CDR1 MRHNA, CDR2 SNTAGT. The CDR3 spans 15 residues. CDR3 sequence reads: CASSFRTFSSDTQYF. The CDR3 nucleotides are TGTGCCAGCAGTTTTAGGACATTCAGTTCAGATACGCAGTATTTT.

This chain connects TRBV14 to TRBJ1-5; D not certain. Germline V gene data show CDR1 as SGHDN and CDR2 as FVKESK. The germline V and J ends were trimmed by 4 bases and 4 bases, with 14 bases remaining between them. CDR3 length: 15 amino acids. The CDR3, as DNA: TGTGCCAGCAGCCGGAGGTGGAGGTGGAATCAGCCCCAGCATTTT. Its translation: CASSRRWRWNQPQHF.